Following are 19 T cell receptor beta chains from one sample sequenced in a study of cytomegalovirus exposure and HLA in healthy donors. The repertoire was sequenced with immunoSEQ multiplex PCR; TCRdb's copy has only in-frame clones and lacks some. The sample lists fewer than 200,000 clones, approximately 81% seen once, with 16% in the top ten. Input material: PBMCs. Source of these receptors: a young man in good health and CMV-seropositive.

The chain combines TRBV7-9 with TRBJ1-1; D is undetermined. The length of the CDR3 is 13 residues. The V end lost 4 bases, the J end lost 2 bases, and 8 bases lay between the germline ends. Germline CDR1 is SEHNR and CDR2 is FQNEAQ (reference sequence). The CDR3 DNA reads as TGTGCCAGCAGCTCCCAGGCTAACACTGAAGCTTTCTTT. Its translation is CASSSQANTEAFF.

The CDR3 region has the DNA TGCGCCAGCATGCGGGGGGGGTCAGATACGCAGTATTTT. It specifies CASMRGGSDTQYF. This sequence joins TRBV5-1 and TRBJ2-3; 9 bases map to TRBD2. The CDR3 consists of 13 residues. Germline trimming cut 6 bases from V and 4 bases from J; bases unmatched to any gene: 3. Germline-derived CDR1 and CDR2 are SGHRS and YFSETQ. The full variable domain, in which reference TRBV5-1 and TRBJ2-3 provide the parts outside the CDR3, is KAGVTQTPRYLIKTRGQQVTLSCSPISGHRSVSWYQQTPGQGLQFLFEYFSETQRNKGNFPGRFSGRQFSNSRSEMNVSTLELGDSALYLCASMRGGSDTQYFGPGTRLTVL.

The rearrangement links TRBV6-5 to TRBJ2-7, with TRBD1 matching over 9 bases. J gave up 2 bases and V 6 bases, and 5 bases lay outside the gene matches. The length of the CDR3 is 14 residues. Germline assignment: CDR1 MNHEY and CDR2 SVGAGI. DNA of the CDR3: TGTGCCAGCAGCGGGACAGGGAATCCCTACGAGCAGTACTTC. It specifies CASSGTGNPYEQYF.

V usage is TRBV29-1 and J usage is TRBJ1-1; D possibly corresponds to TRBD1 (6 bases). Germline-derived CDR1 and CDR2 are SQVTM and ANQGSEA. This CDR3 is built from 13 residues. The CDR3 bases are TGCATATCACAGGGTTTGGGGAACACTGAAGCTTTCTTT. It translates to CISQGLGNTEAFF.

This chain connects TRBV11-3 to TRBJ2-5; possible D gene TRBD2, 7 bases. This CDR3 has 14 amino acids. The V end was cut by 4 bases, the J end by 4 bases, with 13 bases between. CDR1 and CDR2 (germline): SGHNT, YENEEA. The CDR3 here is CASSSRGAVETQYF. The CDR3 DNA sequence: TGTGCCAGCAGCTCCCGGGGGGCGGTAGAGACCCAGTACTTC.

The V call is TRBV5-1, the J call TRBJ2-3, with D tentatively TRBD2 (5 bases). CDR3 length: 15 amino acids. Per the germline V gene, CDR1 is SGHRS and CDR2 is YFSETQ. Trimming took off 0 bases at V and 4 bases at J, with 12 bases between the two ends. The CDR3 reads CASSLAGGPADTQYF. The CDR3 nucleotides read TGCGCCAGCAGCTTGGCCGGAGGACCTGCAGATACGCAGTATTTT.

V gene TRBV18 combines with J gene TRBJ2-3; D remains unclear. Trimming pared 6 bases from V and 3 bases from J, leaving 13 bases between. In germline, CDR1 is KGHSH, CDR2 LQKENI. CDR3 length: 14 residues. The DNA of the CDR3 is TGTGCCAGCTCCAAAGCCATGTCAACAGATACGCAGTATTTT. It yields the protein CASSKAMSTDTQYF. The variable domain in full, with the rest retrieved from reference TRBV18 and TRBJ2-3, is NAGVMQNPRHLVRRRGQEARLRCSPMKGHSHVYWYRQLPEEGLKFMVYLQKENIIDESGMPKERFSAEFPKEGPSILRIQQVVRGDSAAYFCASSKAMSTDTQYFGPGTRLTVL.

V usage is TRBV27 and J usage is TRBJ2-3; 12 bases are a match to TRBD2. J lost 6 bases, V lost 6 bases, and 10 bases had no gene match. Germline values: CDR1 MNHEY, CDR2 SMNVEV (reference sequence). There are 16 residues in the CDR3. The CDR3 is CASSDTSGGLADTQYF. Here the CDR3 DNA reads TGTGCCAGCAGCGATACTAGCGGGGGGTTGGCGGATACGCAGTATTTT.

The chain is built from TRBV5-1 and TRBJ1-1; D unclear. The CDR3 sequence is 13 residues long. Germline CDR1 SGHRS, CDR2 YFSETQ. With 8 bases removed from V and 3 bases from J, the gap between germline ends came to 14 bases. This chain's CDR3 is CASQWGGDTEAFF. DNA for the CDR3: TGCGCCAGTCAATGGGGAGGAGACACTGAAGCTTTCTTT. Full variable domain (rest looked up from reference TRBV5-1 and TRBJ1-1): KAGVTQTPRYLIKTRGQQVTLSCSPISGHRSVSWYQQTPGQGLQFLFEYFSETQRNKGNFPGRFSGRQFSNSRSEMNVSTLELGDSALYLCASQWGGDTEAFFGQGTRLTVV.

As to this clone: The sample carries other DNA sequences with the same CDR3. This sequence joins TRBV30 and TRBJ1-5, with D unclear. V lost 0 bases and J 4 bases, leaving 7 bases between the germline ends. This CDR3 region has 13 residues. Germline-derived CDR1 and CDR2 are GTSNPN and SVGIG (reference sequence). This chain's CDR3 is CAWSVLGNQPQHF. In nucleotides, the CDR3 is TGTGCCTGGAGTGTACTAGGGAATCAGCCCCAGCATTTT.

CDR3: CASSSLTSGRAVYEQYF. DNA of the CDR3: TGTGCCAGCAGTTCCCTGACTAGCGGGAGGGCTGTCTACGAGCAGTACTTC. The V call is TRBV27, the J call TRBJ2-7; 14 bases agree with TRBD2. The junction had 8 bases not matched to a gene; V was cut back by 4 bases and J by 3 bases. CDR3 length: 17 amino acids. CDR1 and CDR2 from the germline V gene are MNHEY and SMNVEV (reference sequence).

This clone has a handful of counts. The chain links TRBV28 to TRBJ2-1; the D is unclear. The V gene lost 6 bases and the J gene lost 8 bases, with 11 bases spanning the gap. This CDR3 has 12 residues. Per germline, CDR1 MDHEN and CDR2 SYDVKM. The CDR3 DNA follows: TGTGCCAGCAGCCCTCAACTGCATGAGCAGTTCTTC. Translating it yields CASSPQLHEQFF.

In its sample, this clone was seen once. The CDR3 spells CASSENPLADTEQFF. In DNA form, the CDR3 reads TGTGCCAGCAGTGAAAACCCCCTAGCCGACACTGAGCAGTTCTTC. The chain links TRBV6-1 to TRBJ2-1; D is perhaps TRBD2 (5 bases). The CDR3 is 15 residues long. V was trimmed by 2 bases and J by 9 bases, leaving 17 bases between them. CDR1 is MNHNS, CDR2 SASEGT, per germline.

The chain carries TRBV7-2 and TRBJ1-5; no reliable D call. Germline V gives CDR1 SGHTA, CDR2 FQGNSA. The CDR3 loop spans 12 amino acids. The ends were cut back, 2 bases at V and 6 bases at J, with 5 bases in the middle. The CDR3 DNA reads as TGTGCCAGCAGCTTATTCTCTCAGCCCCAGCATTTT. This encodes CASSLFSQPQHF.

The CDR3 loop reads CASEGREQADTQYF. For the CDR3, the DNA is TGTGCCTCCGAGGGAAGGGAGCAAGCAGATACGCAGTATTTT. The chain links TRBV30 to TRBJ2-3; D is possibly TRBD2 (5 bases). The V gene lost 7 bases and the J gene lost 4 bases, with 18 bases spanning the gap. The CDR3 sequence is 14 residues long. Germline-derived CDR1 and CDR2 are GTSNPN and SVGIG (reference sequence).

Only one count was recorded for this clone. V usage is TRBV25-1 and J usage is TRBJ1-1; 8 nucleotides agree with TRBD1. Looked up from germline, CDR1 is MGHDK and CDR2 is SYGVNS. The CDR3 length is 17 residues. After removal of 6 bases from V and 0 bases from J, the junction contained 12 bases not matched to a gene. The CDR3 spells CASSQTGTGVMNTEAFF. The CDR3 nucleotides are TGTGCCAGCAGCCAGACGGGGACAGGTGTCATGAACACTGAAGCTTTCTTT.

The V call is TRBV28, the J call TRBJ2-2; tentatively, D is TRBD2 (7 bases). CDR1 and CDR2 from the germline V gene are MDHEN and SYDVKM. The CDR3 runs 15 residues. The V and J ends lost 6 bases and 7 bases respectively, with 18 bases between them. CDR3 bases: TGTGCCAGCAGCCGTGGGGGGGGGCATGGCGGGGAGCTGTTTTTT. It yields the protein CASSRGGGHGGELFF.

The rearrangement uses TRBV28 and TRBJ2-7; 8 bases line up with TRBD1. Germline V gene data show CDR1 as MDHEN and CDR2 as SYDVKM. V was pared by 7 bases and J by 7 bases, with 9 bases of the junction left unmatched. The CDR3 extends over 13 amino acids. This CDR3 reads CASTPTGEVEQYF. The CDR3 DNA is TGTGCCAGCACCCCGACAGGGGAGGTAGAGCAGTACTTC.

V and J are TRBV13 and TRBJ1-1, with a possible D match to TRBD1 (5 bases). Trimming removed 4 bases at V and 3 bases at J, with 15 bases between. Looked up from germline, CDR1 is PRHDT and CDR2 is FYEKMQ (reference sequence). This CDR3 is built from 15 residues. CDR3 nucleotide sequence: TGTGCCAGCAGCTCACCCAGGGAAGGGGACACTGAAGCTTTCTTT. It specifies CASSSPREGDTEAFF.